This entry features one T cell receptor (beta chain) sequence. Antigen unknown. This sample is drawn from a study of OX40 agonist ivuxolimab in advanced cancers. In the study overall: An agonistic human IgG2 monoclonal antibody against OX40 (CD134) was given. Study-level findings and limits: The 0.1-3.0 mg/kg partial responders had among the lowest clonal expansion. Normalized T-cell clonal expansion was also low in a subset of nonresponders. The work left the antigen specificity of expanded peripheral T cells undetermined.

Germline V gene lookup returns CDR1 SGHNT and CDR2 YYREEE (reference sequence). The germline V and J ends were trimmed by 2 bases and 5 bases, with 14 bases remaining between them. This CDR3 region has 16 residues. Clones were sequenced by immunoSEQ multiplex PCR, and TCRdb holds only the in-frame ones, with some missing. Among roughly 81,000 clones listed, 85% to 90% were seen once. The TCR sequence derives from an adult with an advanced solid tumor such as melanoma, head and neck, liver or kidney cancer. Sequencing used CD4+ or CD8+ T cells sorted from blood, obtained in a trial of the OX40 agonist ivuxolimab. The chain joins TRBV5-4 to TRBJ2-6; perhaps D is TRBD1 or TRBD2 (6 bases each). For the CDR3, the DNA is TGTGCCAGCAGCTTAGAGGGGGGCTATCGGGCCAACGTCCTGACTTTC. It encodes CASSLEGGYRANVLTF.